The 13 T cell receptor beta chains below were found in one sample sequenced in a study of blood T cell repertoires in COVID-19. Using immunoSEQ multiplex PCR, the repertoire was profiled, and TCRdb retains in-frame clones only, with some absent. The profile shows some 270,000 clones, 84% of them singletons. The sequenced sample consisted of peripheral blood. The receptor set was obtained from a woman in her thirties or forties who had recovered from COVID-19.

The CDR3 protein is CASSPSGALNSPLHF. The CDR3 DNA reads as TGTGCCAGCTCACCATCAGGGGCCCTAAATTCACCCCTCCACTTT. The rearrangement uses TRBV18 and TRBJ1-6; D is perhaps TRBD1 (6 bases). Germline CDR1 reads KGHSH; CDR2 reads LQKENI. The CDR3 length is 15 residues. V was cut by 2 bases and J by 7 bases, with 12 bases left in between.

The rearrangement uses TRBV2 and TRBJ2-5; TRBD1 matches 10 bases. This CDR3 spans 13 amino acids. The J segment lost 10 bases and the V segment lost 4 bases, leaving 6 bases of the junction unmatched. CDR1 is SNHLY, CDR2 FYNNEI, per germline. The CDR3 loop reads CASSVDRGRGQYF. The CDR3 DNA follows: TGTGCCAGCAGTGTTGACAGGGGGCGAGGCCAGTACTTC.

The V and J genes are TRBV6-1 and TRBJ2-2; no reliable D call. With 2 bases removed from V and 4 bases from J, the gap between germline ends came to 11 bases. The length of the CDR3 is 15 residues. In germline, CDR1 is MNHNS, CDR2 SASEGT. The CDR3 is CASSESFPLTGELFF. In nucleotides, the CDR3 is TGTGCCAGCAGTGAAAGTTTCCCACTCACCGGGGAGCTGTTTTTT.

The chain joins TRBV5-4 to TRBJ1-4; 8 bases fit TRBD1. Germline trimming cut 3 bases from V and 4 bases from J; bases unmatched to any gene: 5. Germline V lookup: CDR1 SGHNT, CDR2 YYREEE (reference sequence). There are 15 residues in the CDR3. The CDR3 nucleotides are TGTGCCAGCAGCTCCAGGGGGCTGGGTAATGAAAAACTGTTTTTT. Its protein product is CASSSRGLGNEKLFF.

In its sample, this clone was seen a few times. The rearrangement joins TRBV28 to TRBJ1-6; D ambiguous. V lost 6 bases and J 6 bases, leaving 12 bases between the germline ends. The CDR3 runs to 14 residues. CDR1 is MDHEN and CDR2 is SYDVKM in the germline V gene. CDR3 sequence reads: CASRPGDSNSPLHF. The DNA of the CDR3 is TGTGCCAGCAGACCCGGGGATTCTAATTCACCCCTCCACTTT.

The V and J genes are TRBV28 and TRBJ2-2; D might be TRBD2 (6 bases). V lost 4 bases to trimming and J lost 5 bases, with 11 bases between them. The CDR3 length is 14 residues. Germline assignment: CDR1 MDHEN and CDR2 SYDVKM. Written as DNA, the CDR3 is TGTGCCAGCAGTTCCACGGGGGTTACCGGGGAGCTGTTTTTT. It translates to CASSSTGVTGELFF.

This chain links TRBV2 with TRBJ1-6; no clear D. Trimming left V 1 base short and J 7 bases short, with 20 bases between. Germline lookup yields CDR1 SNHLY and CDR2 FYNNEI. The CDR3 sequence is 18 residues long. The CDR3: CASSEGIPGRSGNSPLHF. The CDR3 DNA sequence: TGTGCCAGCAGTGAAGGAATACCCGGACGAAGCGGGAATTCACCCCTCCACTTT.

V gene TRBV11-2 combines with J gene TRBJ2-3; tentatively, D is TRBD1 (6 bases). Germline CDR1 and CDR2: SGHAT and FQNNGV. The V gene lost 0 bases and the J gene lost 4 bases, with 11 bases spanning the gap. The CDR3 is 15 amino acids. CDR3 DNA sequence: TGTGCCAGCAGCTTAGAACAGGGCATTTCAGATACGCAGTATTTT. Translated: CASSLEQGISDTQYF.

The chain has TRBV5-6 and TRBJ2-5; D remains ambiguous. The CDR3 has 15 residues. Trimming took off 1 base at V and 2 bases at J, with 12 bases between the two ends. The V gene's germline CDR1 is SGHDT and CDR2 YYEEEE. The CDR3 bases are TGTGCCAGCAGCTTGTTTACGGTAGTTCAAGAGACCCAGTACTTC. Amino acid sequence: CASSLFTVVQETQYF.

The gene calls are TRBV30 and TRBJ2-4, with 9 nucleotides matching TRBD1. The CDR3 has 15 amino acids. J was trimmed by 6 bases and V by 2 bases; bases with no gene match: 8. The germline CDR1 and CDR2 sequences are GTSNPN and SVGIG (reference sequence). The CDR3 sequence is CAWSQEQGARNIQYF. The CDR3 bases are TGTGCCTGGAGTCAAGAACAGGGGGCGCGAAACATTCAGTACTTC.

A word on this clone: This CDR3 is also generated by other DNA sequences in the sample. This chain joins TRBV7-9 and TRBJ1-5; a weak D match, TRBD1 (5 bases). In germline, CDR1 is SEHNR, CDR2 FQNEAQ (reference sequence). The CDR3 is 14 amino acids. V was pared by 3 bases and J by 2 bases, with 8 bases between. The CDR3 DNA sequence: TGTGCCAGCAGCTTGACAGACGGCAATCAGCCCCAGCATTTT. Its protein product is CASSLTDGNQPQHF.

In regard to this clone: A read error is likely, as this CDR3 ends without the conserved phenylalanine or tryptophan. The limits of the CDR3 on the DNA are not certain, so only TCRdb's listed CDR3 is given. The rearrangement uses TRBV6-8 and TRBJ2-7; TRBD1, the D gene given by the table, was not confirmed from the DNA. The CDR3 has 11 amino acids, counting both end residues. The germline V gene has CDR1 MNHGY and CDR2 SAAAGT. The CDR3 region is CASSYAGQGVL.

The genes are TRBV4-2 and TRBJ2-5; TRBD1 agrees at 8 bases. The CDR3 sequence is 16 residues long. The germline CDR1 and CDR2 sequences are LGHNA and YNFKEQ. The V gene end was trimmed by 0 bases and the J gene end by 4 bases; junction bases not matched to a gene: 7. The CDR3 is CASSQDIGTGGETQYF. DNA of the CDR3: TGTGCCAGCAGCCAAGATATCGGGACAGGCGGAGAGACCCAGTACTTC.